These 8 T cell receptor beta chains were all obtained from the same sample, sequenced in a study of blood T cell repertoires in COVID-19. The assay was immunoSEQ multiplex PCR, and TCRdb's table has in-frame clones only and misses some. The table lists 250,000 to 400,000 clones, more than 90% of them singletons, with 2.6% in the top ten. The source material was PBMCs or T cells enriched from blood (not recorded which). The receptor source for this set is a man aged 60 to 69 who had recovered from COVID-19.

The chain carries TRBV2 and TRBJ1-1; 9 bases map to TRBD1. This CDR3 has 13 residues. Trimming took 3 bases from V and 7 from J; bases not matched to a gene: 3. Germline V gives CDR1 SNHLY, CDR2 FYNNEI. The DNA of the CDR3 is TGTGCCAGCAGTGACTTGGGACAGGGTGAAGCTTTCTTT. Its translation: CASSDLGQGEAFF.

The chain joins TRBV30 to TRBJ2-3, with D uncertain. With 0 bases removed from V and 10 bases from J, the gap between germline ends came to 14 bases. Germline CDR1 GTSNPN, CDR2 SVGIG (reference sequence). The CDR3 is 13 amino acids. Written as DNA, the CDR3 is TGTGCCTGGAGTGTACGATCCCTTACACCGCAGTATTTT. Translated: CAWSVRSLTPQYF.

The chain employs TRBV27 and TRBJ2-1, with 8 bases lining up with TRBD2. The CDR3 sequence is 14 residues long. Germline V gene lookup returns CDR1 MNHEY and CDR2 SMNVEV (reference sequence). V shed 5 bases, J shed 6 bases, and the junction held 6 bases outside the gene matches. This CDR3 is CASSRTSPANEQFF. The CDR3 nucleotides read TGTGCCAGCAGTAGGACTAGCCCGGCCAATGAGCAGTTCTTC.

The chain employs TRBV28 and TRBJ1-3, with D unclear. The CDR3 runs to 14 residues. V was trimmed by 4 bases and J by 8 bases, leaving 15 bases between them. Per the germline V gene, CDR1 is MDHEN and CDR2 is SYDVKM. CDR3 nucleotides: TGTGCCAGCAGTTCCTTACTCTCTGTAGACACCATATATTTT. Translating gives CASSSLLSVDTIYF.

This chain links TRBV9 with TRBJ1-2; TRBD1 agrees at 10 bases. This CDR3 is 15 amino acids long. The V gene end was trimmed by 4 bases and the J gene end by 4 bases; junction bases not matched to a gene: 7. From germline, CDR1 is SGDLS and CDR2 YYNGEE. The CDR3 DNA reads TGTGCCAGCAGCCCACAGACAGGGGGCTTCTATGGCTACACCTTC. Protein: CASSPQTGGFYGYTF.

This clone was picked up a small number of times. The V and J genes are TRBV11-3 and TRBJ1-1; D may be TRBD1 (6 bases). Looked up from germline, CDR1 is SGHNT and CDR2 is YENEEA. V was clipped by 1 base and J by 7 bases, with 10 bases between them. This CDR3 is built from 13 residues. The CDR3 DNA reads TGTGCCAGCAGCTTAGGACAGGTTGGTGAAGCTTTCTTT. As protein: CASSLGQVGEAFF.

The chain has TRBV27 and TRBJ2-5; D is perhaps TRBD1 (7 bases). CDR3 length: 13 residues. The V gene lost 4 bases and the J gene lost 9 bases, with 15 bases spanning the gap. Germline lookup yields CDR1 MNHEY and CDR2 SMNVEV (reference sequence). The CDR3 region is CASSWRDSFPQYF. CDR3 coding DNA: TGTGCCAGCAGTTGGCGGGACAGTTTTCCCCAGTACTTC.

The V and J genes are TRBV5-1 and TRBJ1-6, with 10 bases matching TRBD1. The CDR3 length is 15 residues. V gave up 3 bases and J gave up 8 bases; unmatched junction bases: 5. Germline V gene data show CDR1 as SGHRS and CDR2 as YFSETQ. CDR3 DNA sequence: TGCGCCAGCAGCTCCAGACAGGGGGCCGATTCACCCCTCCACTTT. Its protein product is CASSSRQGADSPLHF.